These 29 T cell receptor beta chains came from one sample sequenced in a study of blood T cell repertoires in COVID-19 (dated by TCRdb to about 2020). Library prep was done by the immunoSEQ multiplex PCR assay. Held by TCRdb, this immuneACCESS table contains in-frame sequences only and omits some clones. Under half of the omission traces to an unresolved V gene where checked; the cause of the rest is unknown. The sample contains 150,000 to 200,000 clones, 79% of them found a single time. The ten largest clones capture around 16% of the sample. Specimen: peripheral blood. The receptors were gathered from a man aged 55 to 69 with active or convalescent COVID-19.

This clone appeared a few times. The chain is built from TRBV5-5 and TRBJ1-3; D uncertain. This CDR3 contains 11 residues. CDR1 SGHKS and CDR2 YYEKEE come from the germline V gene (reference sequence). Written as DNA, the CDR3 is TGTGCTTTATCTCCTGGAAACACCATATATTTT. It yields the protein CALSPGNTIYF.

This rearrangement joins TRBV5-1 to TRBJ1-3; the D gene is possibly TRBD1 (6 bases). Germline assignment: CDR1 SGHRS and CDR2 YFSETQ. V lost 0 bases to trimming and J lost 4 bases, with 11 bases between them. The CDR3 extends over 15 amino acids. CDR3 DNA sequence: TGCGCCAGCAGCTTGGACAGGGCTACAGGAAACACCATATATTTT. It specifies CASSLDRATGNTIYF.

The chain is built from TRBV27 and TRBJ2-1; TRBD2 aligns across 9 bases. This CDR3 has 14 amino acids. The germline V gene has CDR1 MNHEY and CDR2 SMNVEV (reference sequence). J lost 8 bases, V lost 9 bases, and 11 bases had no gene match. The CDR3 sequence is CASRDAGGGHEQFF. Here the CDR3 DNA reads TGTGCCAGTCGGGATGCGGGAGGGGGACATGAGCAGTTCTTC.

The chain combines TRBV14 with TRBJ1-4; 8 nucleotides align to TRBD1. J gave up 4 bases and V 3 bases, and 7 bases lay outside the gene matches. The CDR3 is 16 residues long. Germline CDR1 is SGHDN and CDR2 is FVKESK. This chain's CDR3 is CASSHFTGGYNEKLFF. As DNA, the CDR3 is TGTGCCAGCAGCCATTTCACAGGGGGTTATAATGAAAAACTGTTTTTT.

The chain carries TRBV19 and TRBJ1-2; the match to TRBD1 covers 7 bases. This CDR3 has 14 residues. Unmatched junction bases numbered 12, after V lost 6 bases and J lost 8 bases. Germline lookup yields CDR1 LNHDA and CDR2 SQIVND (reference sequence). In DNA form, the CDR3 reads TGTGCCAGTAGCCCGGGACAGCCACCATCCGGCTACACCTTC. It yields the protein CASSPGQPPSGYTF.

V and J are TRBV19 and TRBJ1-1, with 8 positions matching TRBD1. Trimming took 3 bases from V and 7 from J; bases not matched to a gene: 7. Germline V gene data show CDR1 as LNHDA and CDR2 as SQIVND (reference sequence). The CDR3 extends over 14 amino acids. DNA of the CDR3: TGTGCCAGTAGTATTGAGGGCGGACAGGGTGAAGCTTTCTTT. It encodes CASSIEGGQGEAFF.

The chain uses TRBV6-1 and TRBJ2-7, with 10 nucleotides matching TRBD1. Germline assignment: CDR1 MNHNS and CDR2 SASEGT. The CDR3 is made up of 14 amino acids. The J segment lost 6 bases and the V segment lost 5 bases, leaving 7 bases of the junction unmatched. The CDR3 loop is CASSQGQGGGEQYF. Here the CDR3 DNA reads TGTGCCAGCAGTCAAGGACAGGGGGGAGGCGAGCAGTACTTC.

This clone appeared a single time. The chain joins TRBV7-9 to TRBJ2-1, with 12 bases fitting TRBD2. V lost 3 bases, J lost 6 bases, and 6 bases stayed unmatched. Germline CDR1 is SEHNR and CDR2 is FQNEAQ (reference sequence). The CDR3 consists of 16 residues. CDR3 nucleotides: TGTGCCAGCAGCTTCAGACTAGCGGGAGTTCCCAATGAGCAGTTCTTC. This codes for CASSFRLAGVPNEQFF.

The genes are TRBV28 and TRBJ2-7; tentative D call: TRBD1 (6 bases). V was pared by 7 bases and J by 3 bases, with 10 bases between. Germline-derived CDR1 and CDR2 are MDHEN and SYDVKM. The length of the CDR3 is 12 residues. The CDR3: CASTQDSYEQYF. DNA of the CDR3: TGTGCCAGCACCCAGGACAGCTACGAGCAGTACTTC.

This rearrangement joins TRBV13 to TRBJ1-1; D is uncertain. CDR3 length: 14 amino acids. The germline gives CDR1 PRHDT, CDR2 FYEKMQ (reference sequence). V was clipped by 5 bases and J by 7 bases, with 17 bases between them. CDR3 sequence: CASSTGFPAVEAFF. The CDR3 DNA reads as TGTGCCAGCAGCACCGGATTTCCGGCGGTTGAAGCTTTCTTT.

This clone was seen once. The chain employs TRBV9 and TRBJ2-7; D uncertain. CDR1 and CDR2 from the germline V gene are SGDLS and YYNGEE. Trimming took 0 bases from V and 2 from J, leaving 9 bases between them. The CDR3 is made up of 14 amino acids. In DNA form, the CDR3 reads TGTGCCAGCAGCGTAGCCAGTTTGCCCTACGAGCAGTACTTC. It is translated as CASSVASLPYEQYF.

In its sample, this clone was seen once. V gene TRBV2 combines with J gene TRBJ2-7; TRBD2 is a possible D gene (6 bases). This CDR3 region has 14 residues. The V and J ends lost 3 bases and 2 bases respectively, with 11 bases between them. CDR1 and CDR2 from the germline V gene are SNHLY and FYNNEI. CDR3 coding DNA: TGTGCCAGCAGTGATAGCGGAGGGGCCTACGAGCAGTACTTC. Translating it yields CASSDSGGAYEQYF. Combining the CDR3 with reference TRBV2 and TRBJ2-7 gives the whole variable domain EPEVTQTPSHQVTQMGQEVILRCVPISNHLYFYWYRQILGQKVEFLVSFYNNEISEKSEIFDDQFSVERPDGSNFTLKIRSTKLEDSAMYFCASSDSGGAYEQYFGPGTRLTVT.

This chain uses TRBV7-9 with TRBJ2-7; 9 nucleotides match TRBD1. Germline V gene lookup returns CDR1 SEHNR and CDR2 FQNEAQ (reference sequence). With V trimmed by 6 bases and J by 3 bases, 6 bases remained unmatched. The CDR3 has 14 amino acids. CDR3 in amino acids: CASSPGTGHYEQYF. The DNA for the CDR3 is TGTGCCAGCAGTCCCGGGACAGGGCACTACGAGCAGTACTTC.

The table lists this clone with a count of one. The chain couples TRBV18 to TRBJ2-1, with 15 bases lining up with TRBD2. This CDR3 has 18 amino acids. CDR1 is KGHSH and CDR2 is LQKENI in the germline V gene. J lost 7 bases, V lost 3 bases, and 10 bases had no gene match. The CDR3 spells CASSPRTSGRGPLNEQFF. CDR3 coding DNA: TGTGCCAGCTCACCTAGGACTAGCGGGAGGGGCCCGCTTAATGAGCAGTTCTTC.

This sequence joins TRBV5-1 and TRBJ2-4; TRBD1 agrees at 7 bases. The CDR3 loop spans 15 amino acids. Trimming took 4 bases from V and 4 from J; bases not matched to a gene: 8. Germline values: CDR1 SGHRS, CDR2 YFSETQ. CDR3 amino acids: CASSVRQGAKNIQYF. The CDR3 DNA reads as TGCGCCAGCAGCGTTCGACAGGGAGCAAAAAACATTCAGTACTTC.

V is TRBV29-1 and J is TRBJ2-1; 8 positions agree with TRBD2. In germline, CDR1 is SQVTM, CDR2 ANQGSEA. Trimming at V came to 7 bases and at J to 12 bases, leaving 14 bases not matched to a gene. This CDR3 region has 13 residues. CDR3 nucleotide sequence: TGCAGCGCGCGAACGGCGGGAGGATTGCGGCAGTTCTTC. It translates to CSARTAGGLRQFF.

V and J are TRBV10-3 and TRBJ1-2; 7 nucleotides match TRBD1. V trimming: 10 bases; J trimming: 6 bases; junction bases outside the gene matches: 23. Germline CDR1 and CDR2: ENHRY and SYGVKD. The CDR3 length is 17 residues. CDR3: CATTFSTSAGTENGYTF. The CDR3 nucleotides read TGTGCCACCACATTTTCGACATCAGCCGGGACAGAAAATGGCTACACCTTC.

The V and J genes are TRBV28 and TRBJ2-7; 13 bases are shared with TRBD2. Germline V lookup: CDR1 MDHEN, CDR2 SYDVKM. Unmatched junction bases numbered 5, after V lost 5 bases and J lost 7 bases. CDR3 length equals 14 residues. The CDR3 nucleotides are TGTGCCAGCAGTGGGACACTAGCGGGAGGGGAGCAGTACTTC. Its protein product is CASSGTLAGGEQYF.

The rearrangement uses TRBV3-1 (or the pseudogene TRBV3-2) and TRBJ2-1, with 7 bases identical to TRBD2. The junction had 8 bases not matched to a gene; V was cut back by 0 bases and J by 9 bases. Germline-derived CDR1 and CDR2 are LGHDT and YNNKEL (reference sequence). This CDR3 is 15 amino acids long. This CDR3 reads CASSQEGGGSFEQFF. The CDR3 nucleotides are TGTGCCAGCAGCCAAGAAGGAGGCGGGAGTTTTGAGCAGTTCTTC.

The rearrangement links TRBV9 to TRBJ2-7, with 14 bases aligning to TRBD2. Trimming removed 4 bases from V and 4 bases from J; junction bases left unmatched: 4. The CDR3 is made up of 15 amino acids. CDR1 and CDR2 (germline): SGDLS, YYNGEE. The CDR3 DNA reads as TGTGCCAGCAGCACCGGGACTAGCGGGGGTTACGAGCAGTACTTC. The encoded protein is CASSTGTSGGYEQYF. Full variable domain (rest looked up from reference TRBV9 and TRBJ2-7): DSGVTQTPKHLITATGQRVTLRCSPRSGDLSVYWYQQSLDQGLQFLIQYYNGEERAKGNILERFSAQQFPDLHSELNLSSLELGDSALYFCASSTGTSGGYEQYFGPGTRLTVT.

The rearrangement uses TRBV28 and TRBJ1-1; 12 nucleotides align to TRBD1. The germline CDR1 and CDR2 sequences are MDHEN and SYDVKM. CDR3 length equals 19 residues. With 7 bases clipped from V and 5 bases from J, the junction kept 20 bases outside the gene matches. DNA of the CDR3: TGTGCCAGCAATCTACCCCCACCGGGACAGGGGGCGATGTGGACTGAAGCTTTCTTT. Its translation: CASNLPPPGQGAMWTEAFF. Filled out from reference TRBV28 and TRBJ1-1, the complete variable domain reads DVKVTQSSRYLVKRTGEKVFLECVQDMDHENMFWYRQDPGLGLRLIYFSYDVKMKEKGDIPEGYSVSREKKERFSLILESASTNQTSMYLCASNLPPPGQGAMWTEAFFGQGTRLTVV.

This clone occurred a few times. The chain carries TRBV19 and TRBJ1-3; D is possibly TRBD1 (5 bases). Germline CDR1 and CDR2: LNHDA and SQIVND (reference sequence). This CDR3 contains 16 residues. The V end was cut by 6 bases, the J end by 1 base, with 16 bases between. The CDR3 loop reads CASRGLRQSSGNTIYF. CDR3 coding DNA: TGTGCCAGTAGGGGGCTCCGACAGTCTTCTGGAAACACCATATATTTT.

The gene calls are TRBV18 and TRBJ1-4, with D unclear. The V gene lost 2 bases and the J gene lost 6 bases, with 13 bases spanning the gap. Germline V gene lookup returns CDR1 KGHSH and CDR2 LQKENI. The CDR3 is 15 residues long. CDR3 amino acids: CASSPGPPADEKLFF. The CDR3 nucleotides read TGTGCCAGCTCACCAGGTCCCCCGGCGGATGAAAAACTGTTTTTT.

V is TRBV2 and J is TRBJ1-5; no clear D gene. This CDR3 spans 13 amino acids. The V gene's germline CDR1 is SNHLY and CDR2 FYNNEI. Deletions cut 8 bases from V and 3 bases from J, with 11 bases between. The CDR3 protein is CASGLESNQPQHF. CDR3 DNA: TGTGCCAGCGGTCTCGAGTCCAATCAGCCCCAGCATTTT.

The chain joins TRBV5-1 to TRBJ2-1; D perhaps matches TRBD1 (6 bases). This CDR3 region has 15 residues. V was cut by 0 bases and J by 9 bases, with 16 bases left in between. Germline V gene lookup returns CDR1 SGHRS and CDR2 YFSETQ. CDR3 coding DNA: TGCGCCAGCAGCTTGGAAGGCAGGGGAAGGGGTGAGCAGTTCTTC. Its protein product is CASSLEGRGRGEQFF.

The genes are TRBV11-2 and TRBJ1-2; D is uncertain. This CDR3 has 15 residues. The V end was cut by 1 base, the J end by 7 bases, with 16 bases between. Per germline, CDR1 SGHAT and CDR2 FQNNGV. The CDR3 sequence is CASSLGVLLSSGYTF. The CDR3 nucleotides read TGTGCCAGCAGCTTAGGAGTTCTGTTGTCTAGTGGCTACACCTTC. Supplemented by reference TRBV11-2 and TRBJ1-2, the full variable domain reads EAGVAQSPRYKIIEKRQSVAFWCNPISGHATLYWYQQILGQGPKLLIQFQNNGVVDDSQLPKDRFSAERLKGVDSTLKIQPAKLEDSAVYLCASSLGVLLSSGYTFGSGTRLTVV.

This clone was detected only a few times. The genes are TRBV9 and TRBJ2-7; 14 bases map to TRBD2. The V and J ends lost 4 bases and 5 bases, in that order; junction bases with no gene match: 11. The CDR3 consists of 17 residues. CDR1 is SGDLS, CDR2 YYNGEE, per germline. Here the CDR3 DNA reads TGTGCCAGCAGCTTGGGACTAGCGGGAGCTTGGGGAGACGAGCAGTACTTC. It codes for CASSLGLAGAWGDEQYF. The full variable domain, in which reference TRBV9 and TRBJ2-7 provide the parts outside the CDR3, is DSGVTQTPKHLITATGQRVTLRCSPRSGDLSVYWYQQSLDQGLQFLIQYYNGEERAKGNILERFSAQQFPDLHSELNLSSLELGDSALYFCASSLGLAGAWGDEQYFGPGTRLTVT.

This rearrangement joins TRBV3-1 (or the pseudogene TRBV3-2) to TRBJ1-1; tentatively, D is TRBD1 (6 bases). Germline V gives CDR1 LGHDT, CDR2 YNNKEL (reference sequence). Trimming left V 6 bases short and J 1 base short, with 9 bases between. CDR3 length equals 13 residues. CDR3 DNA sequence: TGTGCCAGCAGTTACAGGGAGAACACTGAAGCTTTCTTT. Its translation: CASSYRENTEAFF.

The chain has TRBV19 and TRBJ2-5, with 11 nucleotides matching TRBD2. The CDR3 has 16 residues. Trimming cost V 4 bases and J 4 bases; bases outside gene matches: 8. Germline lookup yields CDR1 LNHDA and CDR2 SQIVND (reference sequence). The CDR3 DNA follows: TGTGCCAGTAGTACACAACTAGGACTAGCGGGAGAGACCCAGTACTTC. Its translation is CASSTQLGLAGETQYF.